The TCR beta chain under discussion was sequenced for a study of T cell repertoires in cytomegalovirus infection. Concerning this clonotype: Its antigen is unknown.

Findings of the study overall: CMV-specific TCR beta clonotypes restricted by HLA-C were the ones dominating the ex vivo response.

Trimming stripped 3 bases from V and 5 bases from J, with 14 bases between. The germline V gene has CDR1 LNHDA and CDR2 SQIVND (reference sequence). This CDR3 has 15 residues. TCRdb re-called the reads with MiXCR, one entry per CDR3 protein. Here the sample spans 140,000 to 150,000 distinct CDR3 sequences, roughly 32% being singletons. V usage is TRBV19 and J usage is TRBJ1-5; possibly TRBD1 for D (5 bases). The source material was CD8+ T cells from cultured PBMCs, sampled from culture after CMV antigen stimulation. The sequence was collected from a human donor in good health (CMV status not recorded). Some clones in this sample may be carry-over from other donors' samples. CDR3 protein: CASSIWHQGDQPQHF. Written as DNA, the CDR3 is TGTGCCAGTAGTATTTGGCACCAAGGGGATCAGCCCCAGCATTTT.